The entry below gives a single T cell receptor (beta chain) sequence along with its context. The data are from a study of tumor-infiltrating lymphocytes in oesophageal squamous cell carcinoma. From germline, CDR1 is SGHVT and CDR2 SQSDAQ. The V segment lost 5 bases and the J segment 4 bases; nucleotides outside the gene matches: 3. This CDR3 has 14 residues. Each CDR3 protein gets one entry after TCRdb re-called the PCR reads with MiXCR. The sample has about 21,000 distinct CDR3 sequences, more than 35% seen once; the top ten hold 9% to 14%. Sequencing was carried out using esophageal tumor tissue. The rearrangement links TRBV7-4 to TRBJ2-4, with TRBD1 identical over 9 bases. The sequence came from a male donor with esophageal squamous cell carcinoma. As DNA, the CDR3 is TGTGCCAGCAGCCTGGACAGGGGAAAAAACATTCAGTACTTC. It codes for CASSLDRGKNIQYF.